This TCR beta chain was observed in a study of post-analysis software for immune sequencing data. Across the study: There were relapsing-remitting, secondary progressive and progressive-relapsing multiple sclerosis among the disease courses included. Points from the study as a whole: Samples made in the same batch grouped tightly together by F measure. Compared with controls, patients had more of about 5 TRBV segments, including TRBV5-6, TRBV5-1 and TRBV20-1.

Unique molecular identifiers had been added to the TCR beta cDNA libraries. Between about 1 and 11 million T cells gave rise to some 470,000 cDNA molecules. TCRdb re-derived calls from the PCR reads in MiXCR, one entry per CDR3 protein. This table has some 890,000 distinct CDR3 sequences, around 53% appearing once. In the case of this clonotype: The target antigen is unknown. The junction and the germline gene differ at one end; a read error may be behind it.

CDR3 length: 15 residues. Germline CDR1 is DFQATT and CDR2 is SNEGSKA (reference sequence). The TCR was taken from a girl between 10 and 17 years old with multiple sclerosis. The rearrangement joins TRBV20-1 to TRBJ1-1, with TRBD1 as a possible D gene (6 bases). Sequenced: blood. CDR3 amino acids: CSSRGGGFLNTEAFF. CDR3 in DNA: TGCAGTTCTAGGGGGGGAGGATTCCTGAACACTGAAGCTTTCTTT.